This T cell receptor beta chain derives from a study of cytomegalovirus exposure and HLA in healthy donors. Overall study findings and caveats: Available immune exposure information was restricted to CMV serostatus only. A few CMV-associated chains were confirmed in vitro to be specific for CMV antigens.

The study ran its PCR with 60 Vbeta and 13 Jbeta primers. Clones were sequenced by immunoSEQ multiplex PCR, and TCRdb holds only the in-frame ones, with some missing. Of tens of thousands of clones listed, around three quarters are singletons. This clone was detected once. The antigen is undetermined. CDR3 length: 15 residues. V lost 6 bases, J lost 5 bases, and 7 bases stayed unmatched. Germline V lookup: CDR1 LNHDA, CDR2 SQIVND (reference sequence). The receptor was isolated from a male donor in good health and CMV-seronegative. Specimen: PBMCs. The V and J genes are TRBV19 and TRBJ1-6; 7 nucleotides match TRBD1. CDR3 nucleotide sequence: TGTGCCAGTAGGACAGGGCCGCTTAATAATTCACCCCTCCACTTT. Translated: CASRTGPLNNSPLHF.